This T cell receptor beta chain was captured by sequencing in a study of T cell repertoires in cytomegalovirus infection. TCRdb re-called the reads with MiXCR, one entry per CDR3 protein. Altogether a few hundred thousand distinct CDR3 sequences are present, around two fifths being singletons, with the ten largest covering 48%. Germline V CDR1 and CDR2: SGHTA, FQGNSA. CDR3 size: 15 residues. V lost 5 bases, J lost 7 bases, and 17 bases lay in between. This clonotype was detected only a few times. What it binds is unknown. The sequences come from cultured PBMCs, collected from culture after CMV antigen stimulation. V gene TRBV7-2 combines with J gene TRBJ2-2; possible D gene TRBD2, 6 bases. The clonotype was recovered from a human donor in good health (CMV status not recorded). Some clones in this sample may be carry-over from other donors' samples. CDR3 DNA sequence: TGTGCCAGCAGCCCCCCGACTAGATTTCGCGGGGAGCTGTTTTTT. Its protein is CASSPPTRFRGELFF.